This T cell receptor (beta chain) was recorded in a study of CXCR3-negative and CXCR3-positive naive CD8 T cells. Study-wide results and limits: The TRB CDR3s that CXCR3-positive naive cells carried were more hydrophobic than those of CXCR3-negative naive cells.

The TRB cDNA libraries were prepared by 5' RACE with UMI labels. TCRdb re-called the 5' RACE reads; one entry per CDR3 protein, DNA not given. The sample features roughly 130,000 distinct CDR3 sequences, with 0.5% to 0.7% in its top ten. Concerning this clonotype: Its antigen is unknown.

Germline V gene data show CDR1 as DFQATT and CDR2 as SNEGSKA (reference sequence). The CDR3 totals 13 residues. The chain joins TRBV20-1 to TRBJ1-1. The receptor was isolated from a human donor in good health. Some clones in this sample may be carry-over from other donors' samples. The sequenced sample consisted of naive CXCR3+ CD8+ T cells from blood. Subset noted: CD45RO-CCR7+CD27+CD95- naive CD8+ T cells expressing CXCR3 (TNR3+). The CDR3 reads CSAREVNFAEAFF.